Presented here are 6 T cell receptor beta chains from one specimen sequenced in a study of beta chain features in type 1 diabetes. Reverse transcribing all isolated RNA meant expressed TCRB transcripts were sequenced. Sequencing used immunoSEQ multiplex PCR; TCRdb keeps in-frame clones, though not all of them. This table holds some 150,000 clones, approximately 10% found once. Sequenced: central memory CD4+ T cells from blood. The receptors were sampled from a man aged 18 to 30 in good health.

There are a few counts of this clone. This rearrangement joins TRBV28 to TRBJ2-5; D gene unclear. The CDR3 extends over 10 amino acids. The germline CDR1 and CDR2 sequences are MDHEN and SYDVKM. The V gene lost 11 bases and the J gene lost 7 bases, with 11 bases spanning the gap. CDR3 sequence: CASSVWTQYF. CDR3 sequence (DNA): TGTGCCTCTTCTGTGTGGACCCAGTACTTC.

This clone was found a few times. The chain employs TRBV7-9 and TRBJ2-1; no definite D call. V was pared by 1 base and J by 7 bases, with 8 bases between. The CDR3 contains 13 residues. Per the germline V gene, CDR1 is SEHNR and CDR2 is FQNEAQ (reference sequence). CDR3 DNA sequence: TGTGCCAGCAGCTTAGTTGGCAGTAATGAGCAGTTCTTC. Its translation is CASSLVGSNEQFF.

This clone was detected only a few times. J is TRBJ2-1 and V is TRBV4-3, with 7 bases identical to TRBD2. The germline CDR1 and CDR2 sequences are LGHNA and YSLEER. The V segment lost 0 bases and the J segment 5 bases; nucleotides outside the gene matches: 7. This CDR3 is built from 16 residues. CDR3 nucleotide sequence: TGCGCCAGCAGCCAAGAATTGGCTAGCGGAAACAATGAGCAGTTCTTC. It translates to CASSQELASGNNEQFF.

This clone was seen a handful of times. A clone one base away is much larger, so this may be a read error. The identical CDR3 is also encoded by other nucleotide sequences in the sample. This rearrangement joins TRBV7-9 to TRBJ1-1; D unresolved. The CDR3 sequence is 13 residues long. Germline V gene lookup returns CDR1 SEHNR and CDR2 FQNEAQ (reference sequence). The V end was cut by 1 base, the J end by 1 base, with 4 bases between. DNA of the CDR3: TGTGCCAGCAGCTTAGAAGCGAACACTGAAGCTTTCTTT. This translates into CASSLEANTEAFF.

The V gene is TRBV10-3, the J gene TRBJ1-1; 7 positions match TRBD1. The CDR3 loop spans 13 amino acids. Germline assignment: CDR1 ENHRY and CDR2 SYGVKD. V was clipped by 7 bases and J by 1 base; unmatched bases: 3. CDR3 bases: TGTGCCATCACCGGGACAGAGAACACTGAAGCTTTCTTT. Its protein is CAITGTENTEAFF.

The chain recombines TRBV29-1 with TRBJ2-7, with 7 nucleotides matching TRBD2. J was trimmed by 0 bases and V by 6 bases; bases with no gene match: 5. The CDR3 has 13 residues. CDR1 and CDR2 (germline): SQVTM, ANQGSEA. CDR3 coding DNA: TGCAGCGTATCAGCGGGGTACTCCTACGAGCAGTACTTC. This codes for CSVSAGYSYEQYF.